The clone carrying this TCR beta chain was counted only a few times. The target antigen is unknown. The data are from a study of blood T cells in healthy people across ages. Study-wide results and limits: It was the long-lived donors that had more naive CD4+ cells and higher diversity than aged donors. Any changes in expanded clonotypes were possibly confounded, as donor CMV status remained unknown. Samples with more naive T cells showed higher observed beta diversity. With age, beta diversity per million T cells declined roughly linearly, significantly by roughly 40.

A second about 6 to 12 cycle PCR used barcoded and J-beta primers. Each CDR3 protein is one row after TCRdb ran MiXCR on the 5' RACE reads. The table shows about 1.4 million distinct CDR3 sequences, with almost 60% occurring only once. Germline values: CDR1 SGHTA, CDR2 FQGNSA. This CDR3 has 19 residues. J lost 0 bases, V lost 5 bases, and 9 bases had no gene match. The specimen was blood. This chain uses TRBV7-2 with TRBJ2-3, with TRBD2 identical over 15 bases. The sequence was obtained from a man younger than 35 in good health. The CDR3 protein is CASSPGLAGGSTSTDTQYF. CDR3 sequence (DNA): TGTGCCAGCAGCCCGGGACTAGCGGGGGGTTCTACTAGCACAGATACGCAGTATTTT. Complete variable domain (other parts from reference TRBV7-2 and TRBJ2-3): GAGVSQSPSNKVTEKGKDVELRCDPISGHTALYWYRQSLGQGLEFLIYFQGNSAPDKSGLPSDRFSAERTGGSVSTLTIQRTQQEDSAVYLCASSPGLAGGSTSTDTQYFGPGTRLTVL.